This record concerns one T cell receptor beta chain sequence. Original methodology: Amplification with reference gene primers provided the estimates of nucleated cell counts. TCRdb's table, derived via immunoSEQ multiplex PCR, lists solely in-frame clones and lacks some. V and J calls and clone size are given by that table; D and trimming were obtained from the DNA. Among roughly 130,000 clones, approximately 82% were seen once, and the ten largest hold around a tenth. The CDR3 is 16 residues long. In germline, CDR1 is SGHNT, CDR2 YYREEE (reference sequence). The ends lost 0 bases at V and 3 bases at J; junction bases unmatched: 2. This specimen belongs to a study of blood T cell repertoires in COVID-19. Overall study context: The United States, Italy and Spain supplied acute and convalescent COVID-19 samples. T cells, B-cell-depleted T cells, or PBMCs provided the cDNA or gDNA that served as material.

The chain is built from TRBV5-4 and TRBJ2-5; 13 bases match TRBD2. Sequenced material: peripheral blood. The TCR comes from a man in his forties with active or convalescent COVID-19. The CDR3 DNA sequence: TGTGCCAGCAGCTTGGGGACTAGCGGGGGAAAAGAGACCCAGTACTTC. Translating it yields CASSLGTSGGKETQYF.